The sample holds many counts of the clone carrying this T cell receptor (beta chain). Sample time point: pre-sensitization, week 0. As for treatment: therapeutic diphenylcyclopropenone sensitization with weekly scalp DPC. Each patch test followed a blood draw. The data are from a study of human T cells and chemical hapten exposure. Overall study: Mostly female patients had alopecia areata, totalis or universalis.

Trimming took off 7 bases at V and 1 base at J, with 10 bases between the two ends. CDR1 is MNHNS, CDR2 SASEGT, per germline. This CDR3 region has 13 residues. Authors' data handling: With a range of roughly 23,224 to 690,600, the median per sample was around 97,000 TCRs. In TCRdb, the RACE reads were re-called with MiXCR into one record per CDR3 protein. TCRdb's processing, not the study's, gives the V and J calls here. The repertoire holds around 350,000 distinct CDR3 sequences, with around 5.5% as singletons. The origin of this receptor is a woman under 30 with alopecia areata. Some clones in this sample may be carry-over from other donors' samples. Specimen: whole blood, collected in connection with sensitization to the hapten diphenylcyclopropenone (DPC). The gene calls are TRBV6-1 and TRBJ1-1, with D unresolved. The CDR3 DNA reads as TGTGCCAGCATCGAACGGGGGAACACTGAAGCTTTCTTT. Residues: CASIERGNTEAFF.